Given below is one T cell receptor (beta chain) in context. The data belong to a study of cytomegalovirus exposure and HLA in healthy donors. At the level of the study: Ancestry clustering placed more than 65% of under 450 genotyped donors in the Caucasian-associated cluster.

The PCR employed 60 Vbeta primers together with 13 Jbeta primers. Clones were sequenced by immunoSEQ multiplex PCR, and TCRdb holds only the in-frame ones, with some missing. The table lists around 200,000 clones, approximately 80% of them singletons. Trimming cost V 6 bases and J 4 bases, with 13 bases left between them. The germline gives CDR1 SNHLY, CDR2 FYNNEI. The CDR3 extends over 13 amino acids. The genes are TRBV2 and TRBJ2-7; a possible D gene is TRBD1 (5 bases). The sequenced sample was PBMCs. This clonotype was obtained from a girl aged 5-17 years in good health and CMV-seronegative. The CDR3, as DNA: TGTGCCAGCAGGGGGCTAGGAATTTACGAGCAGTACTTC. Encoded protein: CASRGLGIYEQYF.